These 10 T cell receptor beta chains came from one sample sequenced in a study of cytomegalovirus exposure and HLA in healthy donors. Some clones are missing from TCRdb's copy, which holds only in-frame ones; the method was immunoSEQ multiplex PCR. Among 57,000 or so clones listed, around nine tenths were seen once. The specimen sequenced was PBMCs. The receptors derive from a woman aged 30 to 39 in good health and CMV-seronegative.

The CDR3 bases are TGTGCCAGTAGTATTCGGACAGGGAACACTGAAGCTTTCTTT. This encodes CASSIRTGNTEAFF. The chain carries TRBV19 and TRBJ1-1, with TRBD1 matching 7 bases. Per the germline V gene, CDR1 is LNHDA and CDR2 is SQIVND (reference sequence). The junction had 2 bases not matched to a gene; V was cut back by 3 bases and J by 1 base. The CDR3 runs 14 residues.

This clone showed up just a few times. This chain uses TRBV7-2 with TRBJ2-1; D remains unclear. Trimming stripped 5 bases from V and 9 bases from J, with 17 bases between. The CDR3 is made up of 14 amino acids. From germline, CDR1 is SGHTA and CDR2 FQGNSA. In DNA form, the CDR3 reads TGTGCCAGCAGCCCGAGCCCAACCTCTAGTGAGCAGTTCTTC. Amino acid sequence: CASSPSPTSSEQFF. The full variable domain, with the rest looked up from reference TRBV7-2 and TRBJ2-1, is GAGVSQSPSNKVTEKGKDVELRCDPISGHTALYWYRQSLGQGLEFLIYFQGNSAPDKSGLPSDRFSAERTGGSVSTLTIQRTQQEDSAVYLCASSPSPTSSEQFFGPGTRLTVL.

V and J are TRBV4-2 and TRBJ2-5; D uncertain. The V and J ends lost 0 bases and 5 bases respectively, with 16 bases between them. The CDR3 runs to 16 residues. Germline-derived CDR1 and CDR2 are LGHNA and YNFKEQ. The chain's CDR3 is CASSQDLLLSSETQYF. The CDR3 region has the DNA TGTGCCAGCAGCCAAGATCTCCTCCTGAGTAGCGAGACCCAGTACTTC.

The CDR3, as DNA: TGTGCCATCAGCCTCGGGGGGCTAGCTGATAAAATTCCCTTGCCGCAGTATTTT. Its translation: CAISLGGLADKIPLPQYF. The V call is TRBV10-3, the J call TRBJ2-3, with a weak D call TRBD2 (7 bases). The CDR3 totals 18 residues. Trimming left V 6 bases short and J 10 bases short, with 32 bases between. Per the germline V gene, CDR1 is ENHRY and CDR2 is SYGVKD.

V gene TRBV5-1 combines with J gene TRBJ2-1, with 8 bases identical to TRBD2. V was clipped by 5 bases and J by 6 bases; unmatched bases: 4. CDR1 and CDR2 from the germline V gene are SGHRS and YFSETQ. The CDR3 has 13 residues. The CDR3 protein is CASRLAALNEQFF. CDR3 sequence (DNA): TGCGCCAGCAGACTAGCGGCCCTCAATGAGCAGTTCTTC.

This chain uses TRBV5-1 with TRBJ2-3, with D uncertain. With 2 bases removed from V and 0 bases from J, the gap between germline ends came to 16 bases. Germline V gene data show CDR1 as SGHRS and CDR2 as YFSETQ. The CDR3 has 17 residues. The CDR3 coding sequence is TGCGCCAGCAGCTTCCGACTCCTCTACTCTAGCACAGATACGCAGTATTTT. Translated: CASSFRLLYSSTDTQYF.

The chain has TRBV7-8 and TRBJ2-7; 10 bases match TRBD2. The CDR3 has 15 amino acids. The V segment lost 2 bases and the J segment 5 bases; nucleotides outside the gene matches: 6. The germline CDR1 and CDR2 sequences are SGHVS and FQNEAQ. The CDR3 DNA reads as TGTGCCAGCAGCTTATTGGGCCTAGCGGGAGACGAGCAGTACTTC. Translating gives CASSLLGLAGDEQYF.

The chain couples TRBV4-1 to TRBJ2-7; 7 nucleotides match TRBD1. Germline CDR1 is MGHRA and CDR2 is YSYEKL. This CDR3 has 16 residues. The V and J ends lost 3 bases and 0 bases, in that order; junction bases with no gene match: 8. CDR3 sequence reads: CASSHLPGQRSYEQYF. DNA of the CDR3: TGCGCCAGCAGCCACCTACCGGGACAGCGCTCCTACGAGCAGTACTTC.

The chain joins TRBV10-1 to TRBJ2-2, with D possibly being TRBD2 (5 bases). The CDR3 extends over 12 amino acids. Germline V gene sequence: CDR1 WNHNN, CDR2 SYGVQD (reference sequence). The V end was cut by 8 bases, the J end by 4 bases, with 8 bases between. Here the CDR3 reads CASGLSTGELFF. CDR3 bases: TGCGCCAGCGGACTGTCCACCGGGGAGCTGTTTTTT.

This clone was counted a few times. In nucleotides, the CDR3 is TGTGCCAGCAGCTTTGGGGGGCCCGGGAGCTACACCTTC. Encoded protein: CASSFGGPGSYTF. The chain combines TRBV12-1 with TRBJ1-2; the table's D gene call, TRBD1, was not cross checked with the DNA. TRBV12-1 is shown as a pseudogene. This CDR3 has 13 residues.